This TCR beta chain is drawn from a study of beta chain features in type 1 diabetes (dated by TCRdb to between 2018 and 2020). Context from the whole study: Mean age, gender distribution, total cell number and subset yield did not differ between patients and healthy donors. A total of roughly 99,000,000 sorted cells were examined across all samples, and the number of cells per subset was strongly correlated with RNA yield. The study compared the TCRB repertoires of sorted circulating CD4+ T cell subsets in recently diagnosed type 1 diabetes patients with those in matched healthy donors. Regulatory and stem cell-like memory subsets were isolated from only 8 patients and roughly eight healthy donors, whereas naive and central memory subsets came from all 30 or so donors. The investigation overall reported the following: PCR may preferentially amplify shorter templates, but because patient and control samples were amplified and corrected together, any resulting skew would affect both groups equally. Because cDNA was sequenced instead of genomic DNA, activated cells with high expression could be over-represented, although the groups did not differ in activation or CD3 levels. In all four CD4+ subsets, TCRB CDR3 length was moderately but significantly shorter in type 1 diabetes patients. At VDJ recombination sites, patients with type 1 diabetes made fewer insertions and deleted more nucleotides, a pattern implying thymic rearrangement abnormalities. HLA sub-analyses involved small numbers of individuals, so any influence of HLA type on TCRB rearrangement remained unresolved. The naive, central memory and regulatory TCRB repertoires appeared to resemble one another more closely among patients than among healthy donors.

The entire amount of isolated RNA was reverse transcribed using the High Capacity cDNA Reverse Transcription Kit, so the sequenced TCRB transcripts were expressed ones. Deep immunoSEQ sequencing was performed on naive, central memory and regulatory T cell samples, with an average of roughly 3.6 million total reads per sample. Sorted cells were lysed in RLT buffer, and RNA was extracted using DNase-treated RNeasy Micro or Mini kits according to cell number. To prevent cross-contamination, each cell subset was processed individually, whereas patient and healthy donor samples were processed jointly. TCRB sequences were amplified from cDNA with the immunoSEQ multiplex PCR, producing 87-bp fragments spanning the CDR3 region. Sequencing of the amplicons was performed on the Illumina HiSeq platform. The study's processing was this. Synthetic template baselines were used to correct PCR bias computationally, reads within Hamming distance 2 were collapsed, and singletons that could not be merged were discarded. By aligning reads against IMGT, V, D and J genes, CDR3 length, and insertions or deletions at six rearrangement sites were assigned. Clonotype counts were normalized to sorted cell number within each subset before computing true diversity and Gini coefficients with the tcR R package. The overlap coefficient, calculated on TCRB nucleotide sequences, was used to measure repertoire sharing. The table was pulled from immuneACCESS by TCRdb, which kept in-frame rearrangements only. Such tables lose some clones; where checked, under half of the loss comes from unresolved V genes, and the rest has no known cause. V and J calls and clone size come straight from that table; D and trimming were deduced from the DNA. This sample comprises roughly 300,000 clones, roughly 8% of them detected only once. The ten largest clones capture more than 0.4% of the sample.

This clone has only a few counts. Its target antigen remains unknown. No base quality information exists; no much larger clone differs at one position. Counted from cysteine to phenylalanine, this CDR3 has 16 amino acids. Of all the DNA, just the CDR3 is kept, 48 bases in frame from base 1. V ends up 4 bases short and J 5 bases short, with an unmatched junction base count of 3. The germline V gene encodes CDR1 SGHTA and CDR2 FQGTGA. Each donor gave one peripheral blood draw, averaging about 100 mL, which was collected into heparinised tubes. Using a panel that included CD45RO, CCR7, CD25, CD127, CD95 and CD27, naive, central memory, regulatory and stem cell-like memory CD4+ T cells were sorted on a BD FACSAria II. Purity was above 95% for every sorted population. PBMCs were isolated right away by Lymphoprep density gradient centrifugation and were stained directly, without culture. So that batch effects would be minimized, each experiment stained and sorted samples in pairs, pairing one healthy donor with one patient.

The V gene is TRBV7-3 and the J gene is TRBJ2-2; a stretch of 14 junction bases matches TRBD2. What was sequenced was central memory CD4+ T cells from blood. The clonotype comes from a woman younger than 35 in good health. The CDR3 corresponds to CASSSGLAGGTGELFF. The sequence in DNA is TGTGCCAGCAGCTCAGGACTAGCGGGAGGAACCGGGGAGCTGTTTTTT.